What follows is one T cell receptor beta chain and its context. As yet, its antigen is unknown. The PCR had 60 Vbeta and 13 Jbeta primers. This table comes from immunoSEQ multiplex PCR, and its TCRdb copy is limited to in-frame clones, with some not included. The data contain approximately 100,000 clones, 85% of them singletons. The sample is drawn from a study of cytomegalovirus exposure and HLA in healthy donors. Notes on the study in general: The authors later linked a missense DCLRE1C variant to TCR beta V- and J-gene trimming. The Asian-associated ancestry cluster reportedly had fewer N-insertions than the approximately 670-donor mean in a later analysis.

Per the germline V gene, CDR1 is SGHAT and CDR2 is FQNNGV. Trimming removed 3 bases from V and 0 bases from J; junction bases left unmatched: 9. This CDR3 has 17 amino acids. Sequencing was performed on PBMCs. The chain carries TRBV11-2 and TRBJ2-7; 9 bases fit TRBD2. The source is a man between 35 and 55 years old in good health and CMV-seropositive. The CDR3 nucleotides are TGTGCCAGCAGCTTGGGTCTTGCTAGCGGGATCTCCTACGAGCAGTACTTC. This encodes CASSLGLASGISYEQYF.